This T cell receptor beta chain originates from a study of blood T cell repertoires in COVID-19. Study-level background: COVID-19 samples collected from the United States, Italy and Spain covered acute and convalescent phases. PBMCs, B-cell-depleted T cells, or T cells were the source of the cDNA or gDNA that made up the material.

Authors' methods: Estimation of nucleated cell counts was performed using reference gene primer amplification. The data were produced by immunoSEQ multiplex PCR, yet TCRdb's version contains in-frame clones alone and is incomplete. The DNA gave D and trimming, while V, J and clone size come from that table. The sample gives 250,000 to 350,000 clones, 86% of which show up once; approximately 3% is in the top ten. The CDR3 has 17 amino acids. V was shortened by 0 bases and J by 5 bases, with 16 bases between the two germline ends. Germline assignment: CDR1 KGHSH and CDR2 LQKENI. The sequenced material came from peripheral blood. The sequence was collected from a woman aged 25 to 39 with active or convalescent COVID-19. The chain joins TRBV18 to TRBJ2-2, with a possible D match to TRBD1 (5 bases). The CDR3 loop is CASSPPGALVWTGELFF. The CDR3 coding sequence is TGTGCCAGCTCACCACCAGGGGCATTGGTTTGGACCGGGGAGCTGTTTTTT.